The rows below give T cell receptor beta chains drawn from one sample of a study of cytomegalovirus exposure and HLA in healthy donors. TCRdb's copy holds only in-frame clones and misses some; the assay was immunoSEQ multiplex PCR. The table has 130,000 to 150,000 clones, roughly 80% seen once. Sequenced sample: PBMCs. The receptors here all came from a woman between 35 and 50 years old in good health and CMV-seronegative. Each CDR3 is given with its conserved first and last residue. D genes are given only for firm matches. Clone size is given for some rows only: seen once, a few or many times, or a class if the clone is expanded.

d_call	clone_size	v_call	j_call	cdr3_nt	cdr3_aa
TRBD1	NA	TRBV4-1	TRBJ2-3	TGCGCCAGCAGCCAAGAGCGGACAGGGATAACTAGCACAGATACGCAGTATTTT	CASSQERTGITSTDTQYF
TRBD1	NA	TRBV6-5	TRBJ1-2	TGTGCCAGCGGACAGGGACTTAACTATGGCTACACCTTC	CASGQGLNYGYTF
NA	NA	TRBV19	TRBJ1-1	TGTGCCAGTAGGCCAACAGGGAACACTGAAGCTTTCTTT	CASRPTGNTEAFF
TRBD2	NA	TRBV27	TRBJ2-7	TGTGCCAGCAGTCTTAGGACTAGCGGGGGCCCCTACGAGCAGTACTTC	CASSLRTSGGPYEQYF
TRBD2	NA	TRBV2	TRBJ2-4	TGTGCCAGCAGTGGGACTAGCGGGAGGAACATTCAGTACTTC	CASSGTSGRNIQYF
NA	NA	TRBV6-5	TRBJ1-4	TGTGCCAGCAGTTACATGTTTTCGGAAAAACTGTTTTTT	CASSYMFSEKLFF
NA	NA	TRBV10-1	TRBJ2-1	TGCGCCAGCAGTGGCTATGGGACTCCGGGATACAATGAGCAGTTCTTC	CASSGYGTPGYNEQFF
TRBD2	NA	TRBV28	TRBJ2-2	TGTGCCAGCAGTACAACCCGCATCTCACTAGCGAATAGGGGTGCCGGGGAGCTGTTTTTT	CASSTTRISLANRGAGELFF
NA	NA	TRBV18	TRBJ2-3	TGTGCCAGCTCACCTGGCGGGGTTAGCACAGATACGCAGTATTTT	CASSPGGVSTDTQYF
NA	NA	TRBV9	TRBJ2-5	TGTGCCAGCAGCGTAGCTGAGGGAGAGACCCAGTACTTC	CASSVAEGETQYF
NA	NA	TRBV6-5	TRBJ1-1	TGTGCCAGCAGTTCCCTCTGGGGAGAGTTGAACACTGAAGCTTTCTTT	CASSSLWGELNTEAFF
TRBD2	once	TRBV6-1	TRBJ2-5	TGTGCCAGCGTGGGGGCTAGCGGGGGGAGAGAGACCCAGTACTTC	CASVGASGGRETQYF
NA	NA	TRBV28	TRBJ1-2	TGTGCCAGCGGATTGGGGCAGGGTCTTAACTATGGCTACACCTTC	CASGLGQGLNYGYTF
TRBD1	NA	TRBV27	TRBJ1-2	TGTGCCAGCAGTTCGCCGACAGGGGACGTGTATGGCTACACCTTC	CASSSPTGDVYGYTF
TRBD2	once	TRBV6-5	TRBJ2-4	TGTGCCAGTAGATCGACTAGCGGGACTGTCATTCAGTACTTC	CASRSTSGTVIQYF
NA	NA	TRBV28	TRBJ2-7	TGTGCCAGCACCAAGGGGGGGAGCTCCTACGAGCAGTACTTC	CASTKGGSSYEQYF
TRBD1	NA	TRBV2	TRBJ1-5	TGTGCCATGAGACAGGGGGCTGGTCAGCCCCAGCATTTT	CAMRQGAGQPQHF
NA	NA	TRBV28	TRBJ1-2	TGTGCCAGCAGATCGGGGGGGGGTTTCTATGGCTACACCTTC	CASRSGGGFYGYTF
NA	NA	TRBV23-1	TRBJ1-6	TGCGCCAGCAGTCAGCGCGGGGTTGATTCACCCCTCCACTTT	CASSQRGVDSPLHF
TRBD2	NA	TRBV5-1	TRBJ2-5	TGCGCCAGCAGCTGGACTAGAAGGGAGACCCAGTACTTC	CASSWTRRETQYF
NA	NA	TRBV10-3	TRBJ1-2	TGTGCCATCAGTGACCTGGGCCCCCTACACGGCTACACCTTC	CAISDLGPLHGYTF
NA	NA	TRBV10-1	TRBJ2-7	TGCGCCAGCAGTGAGTCGATAGCCCGCTCCTACGAGCAGTACTTC	CASSESIARSYEQYF
NA	few	TRBV5-8	TRBJ1-2	TGTGCCAGCAGCCTACCGTCCTGGACTATCCCCCCCTATGGCTACACCTTC	CASSLPSWTIPPYGYTF
NA	NA	TRBV7-6	TRBJ2-7	TGTGCCAGCAGCTCCGCCCCTGGGGGCAGCGGGGACGAGCAGTACTTC	CASSSAPGGSGDEQYF
TRBD1	NA	TRBV28	TRBJ2-5	TGTGCCAGCAGCCACTGGGACAGGGGAAACCAAGAGACCCAGTACTTC	CASSHWDRGNQETQYF
NA	NA	TRBV6-1	TRBJ2-2	TGTGCCAGCATCGGGACCGGGGAGCTGTTTTTT	CASIGTGELFF
TRBD1	NA	TRBV6-4	TRBJ2-1	TGTGCCAGCAGTGGCGGGACAGGGACCTACAATGAGCAGTTCTTC	CASSGGTGTYNEQFF
NA	NA	TRBV27	TRBJ2-2	TGTGCCAGCGTGGACTTTATCGCCGGGGAGCTGTTTTTT	CASVDFIAGELFF
NA	NA	TRBV19	TRBJ2-4	TGTGCCAGTAGTGCGCCAGGGAACAAAAACATTCAGTACTTC	CASSAPGNKNIQYF
NA	once	TRBV30	TRBJ2-3	TGTGCCTGGCGACCCACTATATTCCCCACAGATACGCAGTATTTT	CAWRPTIFPTDTQYF
NA	NA	TRBV2	TRBJ2-7	TGTGCCAGCAGTGGTGGGCAGGCTACCTACGAGCAGTACTTC	CASSGGQATYEQYF
NA	NA	TRBV28	TRBJ2-7	TGTGCCAGCAGTCCCCCCTCAGCGGCCTCCTACGAGCAGTACTTC	CASSPPSAASYEQYF
TRBD2	NA	TRBV4-1	TRBJ2-2	TGCGCCAGCAGCCAATTGGGACTAGCGGGAGGGCCGGGCACCGGGGAGCTGTTTTTT	CASSQLGLAGGPGTGELFF
TRBD1	once	TRBV27	TRBJ2-7	TGTGCCAGCAGTCTGACAGGGGGCTATTTGTGGGAGCAGTACTTC	CASSLTGGYLWEQYF
NA	NA	TRBV6-6	TRBJ1-2	TGTGCCAGCAGTCGACAGGCCCTTAACTATGGCTACACCTTC	CASSRQALNYGYTF